The 18 T cell receptor beta chains reported below all come from one sample, sequenced in a study of a mutant IDH1 vaccine in newly diagnosed glioma. Only in-frame clones appear in the TCRdb table, and some are missing; sequencing was by immunoSEQ multiplex PCR. The table shows about 34,000 clones, with about 80% occurring only once. Time point reported: baseline, week 1 (first vaccination visit). Treatment specified: pre-vaccination baseline after standard-of-care therapy. Sequencing was performed on peripheral blood mononuclear cells (PBMCs), taken from a glioma patient treated with radiotherapy, temozolomide or both. All receptors derive from a man aged 50-59 years with glioma. Some clones in this sample may be carry-over from other donors' samples.

V is TRBV30 and J is TRBJ2-1; 7 bases fit TRBD2. V lost 7 bases to trimming and J lost 4 bases; unmatched junction nucleotides: 4. The CDR3 covers 12 residues. Germline V gene sequence: CDR1 GTSNPN, CDR2 SVGIG (reference sequence). CDR3 bases: TGTGCCTCATCTAGCGGATACAATGAGCAGTTCTTC. Translating it yields CASSSGYNEQFF. Full variable domain (missing parts from reference TRBV30 and TRBJ2-1): SQTIHQWPATLVQPVGSPLSLECTVEGTSNPNLYWYRQAAGRGLQLLFYSVGIGQISSEVPQNLSASRPQDRQFILSSKKLLLSDSGFYLCASSSGYNEQFFGPGTRLTVL.

This chain connects TRBV15 to TRBJ2-5; a weak D match, TRBD2 (6 bases). Between the trimmed V and J ends, which lost 3 bases and 1 base, there was a span of 12 bases. Germline lookup yields CDR1 LNHNV and CDR2 YYDKDF (reference sequence). This CDR3 comprises 15 residues. CDR3 DNA sequence: TGTGCCACCAGCAGCCAGCGGGTAATCCAAGAGACCCAGTACTTC. Residues: CATSSQRVIQETQYF.

V is TRBV15 and J is TRBJ1-2; 8 positions match TRBD1. Per the germline V gene, CDR1 is LNHNV and CDR2 is YYDKDF (reference sequence). Trimming cost V 4 bases and J 2 bases; bases outside gene matches: 3. CDR3 length: 14 residues. The CDR3 loop is CATSKGQGNYGYTF. As DNA, the CDR3 is TGTGCCACCAGCAAAGGACAGGGAAACTATGGCTACACCTTC.

This chain joins TRBV19 and TRBJ1-3, with D uncertain. The CDR3 runs to 13 residues. Per germline, CDR1 LNHDA and CDR2 SQIVND (reference sequence). With 8 bases removed from V and 2 bases from J, the gap between germline ends came to 10 bases. As DNA, the CDR3 is TGTGCCAGTGGCACCCGCGCTGGAAACACCATATATTTT. As protein: CASGTRAGNTIYF.

The genes are TRBV6-5 and TRBJ2-7, with 11 nucleotides matching TRBD1. CDR1 and CDR2 from the germline V gene are MNHEY and SVGAGI. This CDR3 is built from 15 residues. The J segment lost 7 bases and the V segment lost 5 bases, leaving 10 bases of the junction unmatched. CDR3 protein: CASSPRDRGFREQYF. As DNA, the CDR3 is TGTGCCAGCAGTCCCCGGGACAGGGGGTTCCGAGAGCAGTACTTC.

The rearrangement links TRBV15 to TRBJ1-4, with D possibly matching TRBD1 (5 bases). Between the trimmed V and J ends, which lost 5 bases and 5 bases, there was a span of 9 bases. The CDR3 spans 13 residues. The germline V gene encodes CDR1 LNHNV and CDR2 YYDKDF (reference sequence). The CDR3 DNA sequence: TGTGCCACCAGCGGGGGGGAGAATGAAAAACTGTTTTTT. This encodes CATSGGENEKLFF.

This clone was detected only once. This chain links TRBV18 with TRBJ1-1; D ambiguous. This CDR3 spans 12 amino acids. Germline V CDR1 and CDR2: KGHSH, LQKENI. Trimming pared 6 bases from V and 7 bases from J, leaving 12 bases between. The CDR3 sequence: CASSLEAIEAFF. The CDR3 nucleotides are TGTGCCAGCTCCCTGGAAGCCATTGAAGCTTTCTTT. The full variable domain, with the rest looked up from reference TRBV18 and TRBJ1-1, is NAGVMQNPRHLVRRRGQEARLRCSPMKGHSHVYWYRQLPEEGLKFMVYLQKENIIDESGMPKERFSAEFPKEGPSILRIQQVVRGDSAAYFCASSLEAIEAFFGQGTRLTVV.

V gene TRBV28 combines with J gene TRBJ1-4, with a tentative D call TRBD1 (5 bases). The CDR3 contains 15 residues. V was pared by 6 bases and J by 5 bases, with 16 bases between. Looked up from germline, CDR1 is MDHEN and CDR2 is SYDVKM. DNA for the CDR3: TGTGCCAGCAGCCAGGGTTTGGGGCTAAATGAAAAACTGTTTTTT. Protein sequence: CASSQGLGLNEKLFF. Full variable domain (rest looked up from reference TRBV28 and TRBJ1-4): DVKVTQSSRYLVKRTGEKVFLECVQDMDHENMFWYRQDPGLGLRLIYFSYDVKMKEKGDIPEGYSVSREKKERFSLILESASTNQTSMYLCASSQGLGLNEKLFFGSGTQLSVL.

The chain has TRBV7-2 and TRBJ2-7, with D possibly matching TRBD2 (6 bases). Trimming cost V 4 bases and J 2 bases, with 12 bases left between them. The CDR3 covers 14 residues. Germline V gene data show CDR1 as SGHTA and CDR2 as FQGNSA. In DNA form, the CDR3 reads TGTGCCAGCAGCTCCCTAGCGTCTACCTACGAGCAGTACTTC. It specifies CASSSLASTYEQYF. Full variable domain (remainder filled in from reference TRBV7-2 and TRBJ2-7): GAGVSQSPSNKVTEKGKDVELRCDPISGHTALYWYRQSLGQGLEFLIYFQGNSAPDKSGLPSDRFSAERTGGSVSTLTIQRTQQEDSAVYLCASSSLASTYEQYFGPGTRLTVT.

The chain couples TRBV5-1 to TRBJ2-5; 11 nucleotides line up with TRBD2. CDR1 is SGHRS, CDR2 YFSETQ, per germline. This CDR3 is 18 amino acids long. V lost 4 bases to trimming and J lost 6 bases; unmatched junction nucleotides: 17. The CDR3 loop is CASSLGEGPGTSGQTQYF. CDR3 nucleotides: TGCGCCAGCAGCCTGGGTGAGGGCCCCGGGACTAGCGGCCAGACCCAGTACTTC.

This clone was seen only once. The chain links TRBV30 to TRBJ1-1; a weak D match, TRBD1 (6 bases). This CDR3 region has 17 residues. In germline, CDR1 is GTSNPN, CDR2 SVGIG (reference sequence). Trimming took 4 bases from V and 2 from J, leaving 23 bases between them. CDR3 sequence: CAWIPHREVIINTEAFF. The CDR3 DNA is TGTGCCTGGATCCCCCACAGGGAAGTTATCATTAACACTGAAGCTTTCTTT.

The chain links TRBV2 to TRBJ2-3; D possibly corresponds to TRBD2 (7 bases). Germline V lookup: CDR1 SNHLY, CDR2 FYNNEI. This CDR3 contains 15 residues. The V gene lost 10 bases and the J gene lost 6 bases, with 23 bases spanning the gap. CDR3 sequence reads: CATASRGGGSDTQYF. Here the CDR3 DNA reads TGTGCCACCGCGTCGCGGGGAGGGGGTTCGGATACGCAGTATTTT. The entire variable domain, with the rest obtained from reference TRBV2 and TRBJ2-3, is as follows: EPEVTQTPSHQVTQMGQEVILRCVPISNHLYFYWYRQILGQKVEFLVSFYNNEISEKSEIFDDQFSVERPDGSNFTLKIRSTKLEDSAMYFCATASRGGGSDTQYFGPGTRLTVL.

The V gene is TRBV11-3, the J gene TRBJ2-7; TRBD1 agrees at 8 bases. CDR1 is SGHNT, CDR2 YENEEA, per germline. The length of the CDR3 is 13 residues. The junction had 5 bases not matched to a gene; V was cut back by 4 bases and J by 6 bases. The CDR3 coding sequence is TGTGCCAGCAGCTCGCAGGGGGCGGCCGAGCAGTACTTC. It codes for CASSSQGAAEQYF.

This sequence joins TRBV7-9 and TRBJ1-2, with D perhaps TRBD1 (6 bases). Germline V CDR1 and CDR2: SEHNR, FQNEAQ (reference sequence). Trimming cost V 6 bases and J 2 bases, with 16 bases left between them. The CDR3 has 15 amino acids. CDR3 residues: CASSREGQRNYGYTF. The CDR3 DNA reads as TGTGCCAGCAGTCGAGAAGGACAGAGGAACTATGGCTACACCTTC. The whole variable domain, filled in from reference TRBV7-9 and TRBJ1-2, reads DTGVSQNPRHKITKRGQNVTFRCDPISEHNRLYWYRQTLGQGPEFLTYFQNEAQLEKSRLLSDRFSAERPKGSFSTLEIQRTEQGDSAMYLCASSREGQRNYGYTFGSGTRLTVV.

The chain joins TRBV7-9 to TRBJ1-1; no clear D. Germline CDR1 reads SEHNR; CDR2 reads FQNEAQ (reference sequence). V was pared by 7 bases and J by 4 bases, with 10 bases between. This CDR3 is 12 amino acids long. CDR3 residues: CASTVTGTEAFF. CDR3 DNA: TGTGCCAGCACCGTTACGGGCACTGAAGCTTTCTTT.

The chain employs TRBV6-6 and TRBJ2-1, with 13 bases aligning to TRBD2. Germline CDR1 and CDR2: MNHNY and SVGAGI (reference sequence). Trimming at V came to 7 bases and at J to 10 bases, leaving 7 bases not matched to a gene. This CDR3 is 14 amino acids long. The CDR3 loop is CASNGLAGDGEQFF. The CDR3 coding sequence is TGTGCCAGCAATGGACTAGCGGGAGATGGAGAGCAGTTCTTC.

This clone appeared a few times. The chain joins TRBV4-2 to TRBJ1-1, with D uncertain. This CDR3 is built from 15 residues. The V end was cut by 5 bases, the J end by 5 bases, with 18 bases between. Germline CDR1 and CDR2: LGHNA and YNFKEQ. The CDR3 is CASSDVRSGGTEAFF. The DNA for the CDR3 is TGTGCCAGCAGCGATGTTCGCTCCGGCGGGACTGAAGCTTTCTTT.

V gene TRBV28 combines with J gene TRBJ1-2; 8 bases match TRBD1. Germline CDR1 MDHEN, CDR2 SYDVKM. The CDR3 is 16 residues long. Trimming took 6 bases from V and 7 from J; bases not matched to a gene: 16. CDR3 sequence reads: CASSSGTGRGWGGYTF. Here the CDR3 DNA reads TGTGCCAGCAGCTCTGGGACAGGAAGGGGGTGGGGTGGCTACACCTTC.